In this sample, the clone carrying this T cell receptor beta chain turned up many times. What it binds is not known. These data are taken from a study of identical twins. Findings of the study overall: Invariant cells of the MAIT and iNKT types might have partly distorted the zero-insertion analyses. In drawing conclusions, the study used cross-sectional statistical analysis and did not follow the same donors.

One entry per CDR3 protein, called by TCRdb with MiXCR from the 5' RACE reads. The sample carries a few hundred thousand distinct CDR3 sequences, approximately 10% recorded once. CDR3 length: 13 amino acids. V was cut by 1 base and J by 12 bases, with 12 bases left in between. Sequencing was done on a sample of memory T cells sorted from blood. The receptor was isolated from a man in his forties or fifties in good health. The V and J genes are TRBV12-3 or TRBV12-4 and TRBJ1-4; D call uncertain. CDR3 residues: CASSLVAGGQLFF. The CDR3 nucleotides are TGTGCCAGCAGTTTAGTCGCCGGCGGACAACTGTTTTTT.